Listed below are T cell receptor beta chains from one sample, sequenced in a study of spatial heterogeneity in lung cancer. Via MiXCR, TCRdb re-called the 5' RACE reads, giving one row per CDR3 protein. This sample has 90,000 or so distinct CDR3 sequences, with 7.5% to 10% found just once. The specimen was PBMCs, collected at surgery. The origin of the receptors is a male donor with early-stage non-small cell lung cancer. CDR3s include the opening cysteine and the closing phenylalanine or tryptophan.

CDR3 protein: CSARWARGPPYNEQFF
J gene: TRBJ2-1
V gene: TRBV20-1

CDR3 protein: CASSYRLAGVRYNEQFF
J gene: TRBJ2-1
V gene: TRBV6-2/TRBV6-3

CDR3 protein: CASSLRRGRNQETQYF
J gene: TRBJ2-5
V gene: TRBV7-2

CDR3 protein: CAISGGTGFDTEAFF
J gene: TRBJ1-1
V gene: TRBV10-3

CDR3 protein: CSVGPRDRVSSTDTQYF
J gene: TRBJ2-3
V gene: TRBV29-1

CDR3 protein: CASSSGVQPQHF
J gene: TRBJ1-5
V gene: TRBV28

CDR3 protein: CASMLVSTGNQPQHF
J gene: TRBJ1-5
V gene: TRBV6-1

CDR3 protein: CASSQDNTGGDEKLFF
J gene: TRBJ1-4
V gene: TRBV4-2

CDR3 protein: CASSRGPTDTQYF
J gene: TRBJ2-3
V gene: TRBV5-1

CDR3 protein: CASSLQSVLQETQYF
J gene: TRBJ2-5
V gene: TRBV7-9

CDR3 protein: CDSTPMTEGGTEAFF
J gene: TRBJ1-1
V gene: TRBV19

CDR3 protein: CASSPRIQETQYF
J gene: TRBJ2-5
V gene: TRBV19

CDR3 protein: CASSKDGFSDRSPLHF
J gene: TRBJ1-6
V gene: TRBV21-1

CDR3 protein: CAWSAPGATNTEAFF
J gene: TRBJ1-1
V gene: TRBV30

CDR3 protein: CASSLTSGTPTTKYF
J gene: TRBJ2-7
V gene: TRBV7-3

CDR3 protein: CSVGDRIYEQYF
J gene: TRBJ2-7
V gene: TRBV29-1

CDR3 protein: CSALPPLAGGPNEQFF
J gene: TRBJ2-1
V gene: TRBV20-1

CDR3 protein: CASSLARLALDVKYF
J gene: TRBJ2-3
V gene: TRBV5-1

CDR3 protein: CASSYARFNVLTF
J gene: TRBJ2-6
V gene: TRBV6-2/TRBV6-3

CDR3 protein: CASSHLKGGIEAFF
J gene: TRBJ1-1
V gene: TRBV3-1

CDR3 protein: CATSKGLAGREDEQFF
J gene: TRBJ2-1
V gene: TRBV15

CDR3 protein: CASSYPAREQYF
J gene: TRBJ2-7
V gene: TRBV6-6

CDR3 protein: CASRTGTAGTDTQYF
J gene: TRBJ2-3
V gene: TRBV5-1

CDR3 protein: CASSWVGTEAFF
J gene: TRBJ1-1
V gene: TRBV12-3/TRBV12-4